These T cell receptor beta chains were read from a single sample in a study of T cells in Graves' hyperthyroidism and ophthalmopathy. TCRdb re-called the multiplex PCR reads through MiXCR, storing one row per CDR3 protein. The table has approximately 410,000 distinct CDR3 sequences, approximately 15% seen once. The sequencing sample was made of blood. These receptors all come from a man between 18 and 29 years old with Graves' ophthalmopathy. CDR3s include the opening cysteine and the closing phenylalanine or tryptophan. Each record gives: V gene, J gene, clone size, D gene, CDR3 DNA, CDR3 protein. D genes are given only for firm matches. Size is omitted from some rows. Given values are once, few, many or a class for expanded clones.

v_gene: TRBV7-7
j_gene: TRBJ2-2
abundance: few
d_gene: .
CDR3nt: TGTGCTAGCAGCTTCCGGGGGCCGGTTCTTACCGTCGGGGAGCTGTTTTTT
CDR3aa: CASSFRGPVLTVGELFF

v_gene: TRBV11-2
j_gene: TRBJ2-5
abundance: many
d_gene: .
CDR3nt: TGTGCCAGCAGCTTGGGGGAGCACCAAGAGACCCAGTACTTC
CDR3aa: CASSLGEHQETQYF

v_gene: TRBV29-1
j_gene: TRBJ1-2
abundance: many
d_gene: TRBD1
CDR3nt: TGCAGCGTTGAAGATCAATCGGGACAGGGGAGCTATGGCTACACCTTC
CDR3aa: CSVEDQSGQGSYGYTF

v_gene: TRBV6-5
j_gene: TRBJ2-5
abundance: few
d_gene: .
CDR3nt: TGTGCCAGCAGTTACTCCTACGTTGGGCAAGAGACCCAGTACTTC
CDR3aa: CASSYSYVGQETQYF

v_gene: TRBV5-1
j_gene: TRBJ2-5
abundance: many
d_gene: .
CDR3nt: TGCGCCAGCAGCCGTCACCTCGGCGAGACCCAGTACTTC
CDR3aa: CASSRHLGETQYF

v_gene: TRBV27
j_gene: TRBJ2-7
abundance: many
d_gene: .
CDR3nt: TGTGCCAGCAGTTTATCGGGTACTATCGAGCAGTACTTC
CDR3aa: CASSLSGTIEQYF

v_gene: TRBV6-5
j_gene: TRBJ1-2
abundance: many
d_gene: TRBD1
CDR3nt: TGTGCCAGCAGTTACTCGGCGAAGGGGGCCTTCAACTATGGCTACACCTTC
CDR3aa: CASSYSAKGAFNYGYTF

v_gene: TRBV14
j_gene: TRBJ2-5
abundance: .
d_gene: .
CDR3nt: TGTGCCAGCAGTCCTACAAGGTCCCAGGGGTGGAAGACCCAGTACTTC
CDR3aa: CASSPTRSQGWKTQYF

v_gene: TRBV30
j_gene: TRBJ2-3
abundance: many
d_gene: TRBD2
CDR3nt: TGTGCCTGGACCCCTAGGTGGCGGGAGACAGATACGCAGTATTTT
CDR3aa: CAWTPRWRETDTQYF

v_gene: TRBV10-3
j_gene: TRBJ1-1
abundance: few
d_gene: .
CDR3nt: TGTGCCATCAGTGAGGGGCCTGCCCGGGACACTGAAGCTTTCTTT
CDR3aa: CAISEGPARDTEAFF

v_gene: TRBV11-3
j_gene: TRBJ1-1
abundance: many
d_gene: .
CDR3nt: TGTGCCAGCAGCTTTAAGCACATGAACACTGAAGCTTTCTTT
CDR3aa: CASSFKHMNTEAFF

v_gene: TRBV20-1
j_gene: TRBJ2-7
abundance: many
d_gene: TRBD2
CDR3nt: TGCAGTGCCCTTAGCGGGAAGGGAGGCGAGCAGTACTTC
CDR3aa: CSALSGKGGEQYF

v_gene: TRBV5-1
j_gene: TRBJ1-2
abundance: many
d_gene: .
CDR3nt: TGCGCCAGCCAGCGAGACCCGGGAGGCTACACCTTC
CDR3aa: CASQRDPGGYTF

v_gene: TRBV13
j_gene: TRBJ1-2
abundance: many
d_gene: .
CDR3nt: TGTGCCAGCAGCTCAAGACAGGATCTGACTTCTAACTATGGCTACACCTTC
CDR3aa: CASSSRQDLTSNYGYTF

v_gene: TRBV7-9
j_gene: TRBJ2-3
abundance: few
d_gene: .
CDR3nt: TGTGCCAGCAGCTTAGCGGGGGCGGGGACAGATACGCAGTATTTT
CDR3aa: CASSLAGAGTDTQYF

v_gene: TRBV5-5
j_gene: TRBJ1-4
abundance: few
d_gene: .
CDR3nt: TGTGCCAGCAGCTTAGGGCGGTATAATGAAAAACTGTTTTTT
CDR3aa: CASSLGRYNEKLFF

v_gene: TRBV27
j_gene: TRBJ1-2
abundance: many
d_gene: .
CDR3nt: TGTGCCAGCAGTTTATCATATCCGGGACTCAACCTCGAAGAAGGCTACACCTTC
CDR3aa: CASSLSYPGLNLEEGYTF

v_gene: TRBV2
j_gene: TRBJ1-5
abundance: many
d_gene: .
CDR3nt: TGTGCCAGCAGGGGGACTGCTGTCGGCAATCAGCCCCAGCATTTT
CDR3aa: CASRGTAVGNQPQHF

v_gene: TRBV13
j_gene: TRBJ2-7
abundance: few
d_gene: .
CDR3nt: TGTGCCAGCACTTCAACTGGGCACGGATCCTACGAGCAGTACTTC
CDR3aa: CASTSTGHGSYEQYF

v_gene: TRBV3-1
j_gene: TRBJ1-4
abundance: many
d_gene: TRBD1
CDR3nt: TGTGCCAGCAGCCCACAGGGGGCGACCGAAAAACTGTTTTTT
CDR3aa: CASSPQGATEKLFF

v_gene: TRBV20-1
j_gene: TRBJ2-1
abundance: many
d_gene: TRBD2
CDR3nt: TGCAGTGCTAGTCACTTGGCGGGAGCCTACAATGAGCAGTTCTTC
CDR3aa: CSASHLAGAYNEQFF

v_gene: TRBV7-9
j_gene: TRBJ1-4
abundance: .
d_gene: .
CDR3nt: TGTGCCAGCAGCTTAGAGGGGACGGTAGTTGCAACTAATGAAAAACTGTTTTTT
CDR3aa: CASSLEGTVVATNEKLFF

v_gene: TRBV5-6
j_gene: TRBJ2-1
abundance: .
d_gene: .
CDR3nt: TGTGCCAGCAGCTTGGAACCGCTAGGGGGGGGCTTAGCTTACAATGAGCAGTTCTTC
CDR3aa: CASSLEPLGGGLAYNEQFF

v_gene: TRBV28
j_gene: TRBJ2-1
abundance: .
d_gene: .
CDR3nt: TGTGCCAGCAGTTTTGTGTCGGCCTACTACAATGAGCAGTTCTTC
CDR3aa: CASSFVSAYYNEQFF

v_gene: TRBV7-6
j_gene: TRBJ2-1
abundance: .
d_gene: .
CDR3nt: TGTGCCAGCAGCTTAGCGTTTCGAGGGAGCTCCTACAACGAGCAGTTCTTC
CDR3aa: CASSLAFRGSSYNEQFF

v_gene: TRBV25-1
j_gene: TRBJ2-7
abundance: .
d_gene: .
CDR3nt: TGTGCCAGCAGTGAAGGAGCCTCCTACGAGCAGTACTTC
CDR3aa: CASSEGASYEQYF

v_gene: TRBV28
j_gene: TRBJ1-2
abundance: many
d_gene: .
CDR3nt: TGTGCCAGCAGAGATCCGTGGGTTATCTATGGCTACACCTTC
CDR3aa: CASRDPWVIYGYTF

v_gene: TRBV11-2
j_gene: TRBJ2-3
abundance: many
d_gene: .
CDR3nt: TGTGCCAGCAGCTTAGTGGCGGGGGCTAGCACAGATACGCAGTATTTT
CDR3aa: CASSLVAGASTDTQYF

v_gene: TRBV5-1
j_gene: TRBJ2-3
abundance: few
d_gene: .
CDR3nt: TGCGCCAGCAGCTCGCCTTCGACAGATACGCAGTATTTT
CDR3aa: CASSSPSTDTQYF

v_gene: TRBV24-1
j_gene: TRBJ2-4
abundance: .
d_gene: TRBD1
CDR3nt: TGTGCCACCAGTGATGGCGCCGGGACAGGGGGTATTAAAAACATTCAGTACTTC
CDR3aa: CATSDGAGTGGIKNIQYF

v_gene: TRBV9
j_gene: TRBJ2-1
abundance: many
d_gene: .
CDR3nt: TGTGCCAGCAGCGTAGAGGCAATTCAGAGCCCAAATGAGCAGTTCTTC
CDR3aa: CASSVEAIQSPNEQFF

v_gene: TRBV3-1
j_gene: TRBJ2-7
abundance: .
d_gene: .
CDR3nt: TGTGCCAGCAGCCAGGGCCGTCCCGGGGTGCAGTACTTC
CDR3aa: CASSQGRPGVQYF

v_gene: TRBV7-9
j_gene: TRBJ2-7
abundance: many
d_gene: TRBD2
CDR3nt: TGTGCCAGCAGCTTGGGGACTAGCGGGGGCCTATTCTACGAGCAGTACTTC
CDR3aa: CASSLGTSGGLFYEQYF

v_gene: TRBV12-3/TRBV12-4
j_gene: TRBJ2-1
abundance: many
d_gene: .
CDR3nt: TGTGCCAGCAACTCCGCGGGGCCGGGCGCGCAGTTCTTC
CDR3aa: CASNSAGPGAQFF

v_gene: TRBV20-1
j_gene: TRBJ1-2
abundance: many
d_gene: .
CDR3nt: TGCAGTGCTAGGCAGGAGCAGGGCTATGGCTACACCTTC
CDR3aa: CSARQEQGYGYTF